Below are 15 T cell receptor beta chains sequenced from a single sample in a study of cytomegalovirus exposure and HLA in healthy donors. The PCR made use of 60 Vbeta and 13 Jbeta primers. The assay was immunoSEQ multiplex PCR, and TCRdb's table has in-frame clones only and misses some. The profile shows 150,000 to 200,000 clones, about 78% of them singletons. Sequencing was carried out using PBMCs. These receptors were taken from a woman aged 50 to 60 in good health and CMV-seropositive.

The chain uses TRBV30 and TRBJ2-1; 7 bases map to TRBD2. V shed 0 bases and J 12 bases; nucleotides not matched to a gene: 8. The CDR3 is 13 residues long. CDR1 and CDR2 from the germline V gene are GTSNPN and SVGIG (reference sequence). This CDR3 reads CAWSVRGGQGQFF. The CDR3 DNA reads TGTGCCTGGAGTGTACGCGGGGGTCAGGGGCAGTTCTTC. The full variable domain, completed using reference TRBV30 and TRBJ2-1, is SQTIHQWPATLVQPVGSPLSLECTVEGTSNPNLYWYRQAAGRGLQLLFYSVGIGQISSEVPQNLSASRPQDRQFILSSKKLLLSDSGFYLCAWSVRGGQGQFFGPGTRLTVL.

V gene TRBV5-6 combines with J gene TRBJ2-7, with a tentative D call TRBD1 (6 bases). Germline V gene lookup returns CDR1 SGHDT and CDR2 YYEEEE. V was trimmed by 3 bases and J by 4 bases, leaving 17 bases between them. The CDR3 is 15 amino acids. CDR3 sequence: CASSWEPGQLYEQYF. The CDR3 DNA is TGTGCCAGCAGCTGGGAACCGGGACAACTATACGAGCAGTACTTC.

The genes are TRBV30 and TRBJ1-2, with D possibly TRBD1 on 5 matching bases. CDR3 length equals 17 residues. Trimming removed 0 bases from V and 3 bases from J, with 20 bases in between. The germline CDR1 and CDR2 sequences are GTSNPN and SVGIG (reference sequence). The CDR3 nucleotides are TGTGCCTGGAGTGTAATCAGGTCGGGGGGACCCGACTATGGCTACACCTTC. This codes for CAWSVIRSGGPDYGYTF.

V is TRBV13 and J is TRBJ1-1; D call uncertain. This CDR3 is 11 amino acids long. The V and J ends lost 5 bases and 8 bases respectively, with 9 bases between them. The germline gives CDR1 PRHDT, CDR2 FYEKMQ (reference sequence). The CDR3 sequence: CASSLGVEAFF. CDR3 nucleotides: TGTGCCAGCAGCCTCGGAGTAGAAGCTTTCTTT.

The chain uses TRBV13 and TRBJ1-2; maybe TRBD1 (6 bases). V lost 4 bases and J 2 bases, leaving 11 bases between the germline ends. Germline V gene sequence: CDR1 PRHDT, CDR2 FYEKMQ (reference sequence). The CDR3 length is 14 residues. The CDR3 nucleotides are TGTGCCAGCAGCTCCTCCGACAGGAACTATGGCTACACCTTC. Translated, it gives CASSSSDRNYGYTF.

The V gene is TRBV6-1, the J gene TRBJ2-5; 8 bases align to TRBD1. This CDR3 contains 15 residues. J gave up 1 base and V 5 bases, and 6 bases lay outside the gene matches. Germline CDR1 MNHNS, CDR2 SASEGT. The CDR3 DNA sequence: TGTGCCAGCAGTTTCCTGGGACAGGTCCAAGAGACCCAGTACTTC. Encoded protein: CASSFLGQVQETQYF.

The genes are TRBV5-4 and TRBJ2-7; 8 bases line up with TRBD2. Germline lookup yields CDR1 SGHNT and CDR2 YYREEE (reference sequence). The CDR3 covers 14 residues. The trim removed 0 bases at V and 9 bases at J, leaving 8 bases unmatched. The CDR3 is CASSLAGGGGRQYF. The DNA for the CDR3 is TGTGCCAGCAGCTTGGCCGGGGGGGGTGGTCGGCAGTACTTC.

V gene TRBV7-9 combines with J gene TRBJ1-6; no reliable D call. CDR3 length: 16 amino acids. Trimming took off 5 bases at V and 1 base at J, with 12 bases between the two ends. Germline loops: CDR1 SEHNR, CDR2 FQNEAQ (reference sequence). The CDR3 reads CASSPAGRSYNSPLHF. DNA of the CDR3: TGTGCCAGCAGCCCAGCGGGGAGGTCCTATAATTCACCCCTCCACTTT.

This clone appeared a few times. This rearrangement joins TRBV6-4 to TRBJ1-1, with D hard to call. Germline V CDR1 and CDR2: MRHNA, SNTAGT. There are 14 residues in the CDR3. V lost 8 bases and J 2 bases, leaving 15 bases between the germline ends. CDR3 in amino acids: CASAPEERNTEAFF. The CDR3 DNA reads as TGTGCCAGCGCCCCGGAGGAACGAAACACTGAAGCTTTCTTT.

V usage is TRBV2 and J usage is TRBJ1-5; D unclear. Germline V gene sequence: CDR1 SNHLY, CDR2 FYNNEI. Trimming stripped 6 bases from V and 3 bases from J, with 12 bases between. The CDR3 length is 14 residues. CDR3 protein: CASRAVVDNQPQHF. The DNA of the CDR3 is TGTGCCAGCAGGGCGGTAGTGGACAATCAGCCCCAGCATTTT.

Only a few counts were recorded for this clone. The chain is built from TRBV11-2 and TRBJ1-2; 7 positions match TRBD1. V was pared by 0 bases and J by 5 bases, with 3 bases of the junction left unmatched. This CDR3 region has 14 residues. Looked up from germline, CDR1 is SGHAT and CDR2 is FQNNGV. CDR3 loop: CASSLDSRGYGYTF. The CDR3 coding sequence is TGTGCCAGCAGCTTAGATTCCAGGGGGTATGGCTACACCTTC.

This clone came up once. The rearrangement joins TRBV5-1 to TRBJ2-1; TRBD2 aligns across 11 bases. The germline V gene encodes CDR1 SGHRS and CDR2 YFSETQ. The length of the CDR3 is 18 residues. Trimming removed 2 bases from V and 4 bases from J; junction bases left unmatched: 11. The CDR3 DNA reads as TGCGCCAGCAGCTTTCTAAGTCTAGCGGGGGGACCATACAATGAGCAGTTCTTC. Encoded protein: CASSFLSLAGGPYNEQFF.

As regards this clone: The junction does not match germline at one end; this may be a read error. This chain connects TRBV7-7 to TRBJ2-2; 7 positions match TRBD1. CDR3 length: 17 amino acids. CDR1 and CDR2 (germline): SSHAT, FNYEAQ (reference sequence). Written as DNA, the CDR3 is TGTGCTAGCAGCCCAACCCGACGAGGGGGCCGGAACGGGGAGCTGTTTTTT. The encoded protein is CASSPTRRGGRNGELFF.

The chain recombines TRBV6-5 with TRBJ2-3; 8 bases are a match to TRBD2. CDR1 and CDR2 from the germline V gene are MNHEY and SVGAGI. The CDR3 loop spans 13 amino acids. Trimming at V came to 7 bases and at J to 2 bases, leaving 2 bases not matched to a gene. CDR3: CASTGGATDTQYF. The CDR3 DNA is TGTGCCAGCACCGGGGGGGCCACAGATACGCAGTATTTT.

The chain couples TRBV21-1 to TRBJ2-7; the tabulated D call, TRBD1, remains unverified against the DNA. TRBV21-1 is a pseudogene segment. CDR3 length: 13 residues. This chain's CDR3 is CASSKVGRYEQYF. The CDR3 DNA is TGTGCCAGCAGCAAAGTTGGGCGCTACGAGCAGTACTTC.